The 18 T cell receptor beta chains below all came from one sample that was sequenced in a study of T cell changes during pregnancy in multiple sclerosis. Sequencing used immunoSEQ multiplex PCR; TCRdb keeps in-frame clones, though not all of them. This sample has 25,000 or so clones; 75% to 95% occur once, and the top ten carry 6.2%. Sample: CD8+ T cells from peripheral blood mononuclear cells, taken before pregnancy. The receptors come from a female donor with multiple sclerosis, enrolled in a pregnancy study.

The V call is TRBV7-8, the J call TRBJ1-1, with D possibly being TRBD1 (6 bases). The CDR3 length is 16 residues. V was cut by 1 base and J by 5 bases, with 17 bases left in between. CDR1 and CDR2 from the germline V gene are SGHVS and FQNEAQ. CDR3 nucleotides: TGTGCCAGCAGCTTAGTCCACTCAGGGGAAGGGACTGAAGCTTTCTTT. Protein product: CASSLVHSGEGTEAFF.

The chain combines TRBV10-3 with TRBJ1-3; 7 bases align to TRBD1. Trimming took 0 bases from V and 3 from J; bases not matched to a gene: 11. The CDR3 is 18 amino acids. Germline V gene sequence: CDR1 ENHRY, CDR2 SYGVKD. CDR3 nucleotides: TGTGCCATCAGTGAGTCGACTCGGGGGACAGAGAATGGAAACACCATATATTTT. Amino acids: CAISESTRGTENGNTIYF.

V and J are TRBV6-4 and TRBJ2-3; 9 nucleotides line up with TRBD2. This CDR3 spans 14 amino acids. The germline CDR1 and CDR2 sequences are MRHNA and SNTAGT. With 3 bases clipped from V and 6 bases from J, the junction kept 4 bases outside the gene matches. The DNA of the CDR3 is TGTGCCAGCAGTGAGCGGGGGGGCGCGGATACGCAGTATTTT. Protein sequence: CASSERGGADTQYF.

The rearrangement uses TRBV11-1 and TRBJ2-5, with a weak D call TRBD2 (6 bases). Germline assignment: CDR1 SGHAT and CDR2 FQDESV (reference sequence). V shed 1 base and J shed 3 bases, with 12 bases lying between them. This CDR3 comprises 15 residues. CDR3 amino acids: CASSLGYGEEETQYF. DNA of the CDR3: TGTGCCAGCAGCTTAGGTTATGGGGAGGAAGAGACCCAGTACTTC. The full variable domain, completed using reference TRBV11-1 and TRBJ2-5, is EAEVAQSPRYKITEKSQAVAFWCDPISGHATLYWYRQILGQGPELLVQFQDESVVDDSQLPKDRFSAERLKGVDSTLKIQPAELGDSAMYLCASSLGYGEEETQYFGPGTRLLVL.

V gene TRBV18 combines with J gene TRBJ1-2; the match to TRBD1 covers 11 bases. The length of the CDR3 is 14 residues. CDR1 is KGHSH, CDR2 LQKENI, per germline. J was trimmed by 6 bases and V by 4 bases; bases with no gene match: 4. The CDR3 loop is CASSLDRGLNGYTF. The CDR3 region has the DNA TGTGCCAGCTCACTGGACAGGGGGCTTAATGGCTACACCTTC.

The chain links TRBV5-4 to TRBJ1-1, with 8 positions matching TRBD1. Germline lookup yields CDR1 SGHNT and CDR2 YYREEE (reference sequence). V trimming: 2 bases; J trimming: 0 bases; junction bases outside the gene matches: 9. The CDR3 length is 17 residues. The CDR3 DNA reads as TGTGCCAGCAGCTTTAGCGGCAGGGGGCCGATGAACACTGAAGCTTTCTTT. It yields the protein CASSFSGRGPMNTEAFF.

This chain connects TRBV11-3 to TRBJ2-2, with D possibly TRBD2 on 5 matching bases. V lost 5 bases and J lost 4, with 14 bases in between. The germline CDR1 and CDR2 sequences are SGHNT and YENEEA. This CDR3 region has 15 residues. CDR3 DNA sequence: TGTGCCAGCAGCCCCCCGGGGTTGAGCACCGGGGAGCTGTTTTTT. This translates into CASSPPGLSTGELFF.

This clone qualifies as medium-sized. The gene calls are TRBV21-1 and TRBJ1-2. TRBV21-1 is labeled a pseudogene. There are 13 residues in the CDR3. CDR3 bases: TGTGCCAGCAGCAACGAGGGATTGGATGGCTACACCTTC. Translating it yields CASSNEGLDGYTF.

The chain is built from TRBV27 and TRBJ2-4, with D possibly TRBD1 on 7 matching bases. V lost 3 bases and J 12 bases, leaving 21 bases between the germline ends. CDR3 length: 15 residues. Germline loops: CDR1 MNHEY, CDR2 SMNVEV (reference sequence). The CDR3 nucleotides read TGTGCCAGCAGTTTCGGGGCAGGGGGGTTTTCGGGTCAGTACTTC. This gives the protein CASSFGAGGFSGQYF.

The CDR3 is CASTALRPASGETQYF. CDR3 in DNA: TGTGCCAGCACCGCCCTTCGGCCCGCCTCGGGGGAGACCCAGTACTTC. The chain has TRBV7-8 and TRBJ2-5; possible D gene TRBD2, 5 bases. There are 16 residues in the CDR3. V was cut by 7 bases and J by 5 bases, with 23 bases left in between. Germline V CDR1 and CDR2: SGHVS, FQNEAQ. The full variable domain, rest sourced from reference TRBV7-8 and TRBJ2-5, is GAGVSQSPRYKVAKRGQDVALRCDPISGHVSLFWYQQALGQGPEFLTYFQNEAQLDKSGLPSDRFFAERPEGSVSTLKIQRTQQEDSAVYLCASTALRPASGETQYFGPGTRLLVL.

The CDR3 sequence is CASSVAVNSYNEQFF. CDR3 DNA: TGTGCCAGCAGCGTAGCAGTCAACTCCTACAATGAGCAGTTCTTC. The gene calls are TRBV9 and TRBJ2-1; D remains unclear. The CDR3 is 15 residues long. The V end lost 0 bases, the J end lost 0 bases, and 7 bases lay between the germline ends. Germline CDR1 SGDLS, CDR2 YYNGEE.

This rearrangement joins TRBV9 to TRBJ1-3; D call uncertain. The germline V gene encodes CDR1 SGDLS and CDR2 YYNGEE. The CDR3 totals 16 residues. V lost 0 bases, J lost 3 bases, and 13 bases lay in between. CDR3 loop: CASSVGSDLGGNTIYF. The CDR3 bases are TGTGCCAGCAGCGTAGGTTCTGACTTAGGTGGAAACACCATATATTTT. The variable domain in full, with the rest retrieved from reference TRBV9 and TRBJ1-3, is DSGVTQTPKHLITATGQRVTLRCSPRSGDLSVYWYQQSLDQGLQFLIQYYNGEERAKGNILERFSAQQFPDLHSELNLSSLELGDSALYFCASSVGSDLGGNTIYFGEGSWLTVV.

CDR3 residues: CASSQVLGGEKLFF. In DNA, the CDR3 is TGCGCCAGCAGCCAGGTTTTGGGGGGAGAAAAACTGTTTTTT. V is TRBV4-3 and J is TRBJ1-4, with D maybe TRBD1 (5 bases). Germline assignment: CDR1 LGHNA and CDR2 YSLEER. Trimming took off 3 bases at V and 8 bases at J, with 13 bases between the two ends. This CDR3 spans 14 amino acids.

This sequence joins TRBV11-2 and TRBJ2-7, with 9 bases fitting TRBD1. Germline V gene lookup returns CDR1 SGHAT and CDR2 FQNNGV. V was clipped by 2 bases and J by 2 bases; unmatched bases: 4. This CDR3 contains 15 residues. The CDR3 spells CASSLPGTGTYEQYF. DNA for the CDR3: TGTGCCAGCAGCTTACCCGGGACAGGGACCTACGAGCAGTACTTC.

The chain has TRBV14 and TRBJ2-1; 10 bases fit TRBD2. CDR3 size: 16 residues. J was trimmed by 5 bases and V by 1 base; bases with no gene match: 5. The germline V gene encodes CDR1 SGHDN and CDR2 FVKESK. CDR3 DNA: TGTGCCAGCAGCCAAGTCGCCAGCGGGAGGGACAATGAGCAGTTCTTC. This translates into CASSQVASGRDNEQFF.

The V gene is TRBV5-1, the J gene TRBJ1-1; 8 positions match TRBD1. Unmatched junction bases numbered 6, after V lost 6 bases and J lost 5 bases. The germline gives CDR1 SGHRS, CDR2 YFSETQ. This CDR3 region has 13 residues. The CDR3 nucleotides read TGCGCCAGCATAGGAAGGACAGGGACTGAAGCTTTCTTT. Protein sequence: CASIGRTGTEAFF. The entire variable domain, with the rest obtained from reference TRBV5-1 and TRBJ1-1, is as follows: KAGVTQTPRYLIKTRGQQVTLSCSPISGHRSVSWYQQTPGQGLQFLFEYFSETQRNKGNFPGRFSGRQFSNSRSEMNVSTLELGDSALYLCASIGRTGTEAFFGQGTRLTVV.

This chain connects TRBV5-5 to TRBJ1-2; D is undetermined. Germline assignment: CDR1 SGHKS and CDR2 YYEKEE (reference sequence). V was trimmed by 1 base and J by 0 bases, leaving 7 bases between them. CDR3 size: 14 residues. CDR3 protein: CASSLPVANYGYTF. CDR3 coding DNA: TGTGCCAGCAGCTTGCCGGTAGCTAACTATGGCTACACCTTC.

The V gene is TRBV4-3, the J gene TRBJ2-3; 10 nucleotides agree with TRBD1. Germline V CDR1 and CDR2: LGHNA, YSLEER. The CDR3 contains 17 residues. Germline trimming cut 3 bases from V and 1 base from J; bases unmatched to any gene: 7. The CDR3 here is CASSHGVGTGGTDTQYF. The CDR3 DNA is TGCGCCAGCAGCCACGGGGTAGGGACAGGGGGCACAGATACGCAGTATTTT.